This TCR beta chain originates from a study of T cell repertoires in cytomegalovirus infection. Across the study: Public signatures in TCR beta pointed to CMV infection and matching HLA type.

This clonotype was counted between two and nine times. Its antigen is currently unknown. The V gene lost 3 bases and the J gene lost 3 bases, with 15 bases spanning the gap. The CDR3 is 15 amino acids. Study results and caveats: Frequencies of public TCR beta families were cumulated, and this identified carriers of CMV plus the relevant HLA. The study found HLA-C-restricted CMV-specific TCR beta clonotypes dominating the ex vivo response.

TCRdb redid the calling of the reads with MiXCR, one entry per CDR3 protein. The sample contains around 69,000 distinct CDR3 sequences, roughly 22% of which appear only once. The sequencing used CD8+ T cells from cultured PBMCs, collected from culture after CMV antigen stimulation. This sequence was found in a human donor in good health (CMV status not recorded). Some clones in this sample may be carry-over from other donors' samples. V usage is TRBV12-3 or TRBV12-4 and J usage is TRBJ2-7, with D possibly called TRBD1 or TRBD2 (5 bases each). CDR3: CASSFGKGRDYEQYF. The CDR3 DNA sequence: TGTGCCAGCAGTTTCGGGAAGGGACGGGACTACGAGCAGTACTTC.